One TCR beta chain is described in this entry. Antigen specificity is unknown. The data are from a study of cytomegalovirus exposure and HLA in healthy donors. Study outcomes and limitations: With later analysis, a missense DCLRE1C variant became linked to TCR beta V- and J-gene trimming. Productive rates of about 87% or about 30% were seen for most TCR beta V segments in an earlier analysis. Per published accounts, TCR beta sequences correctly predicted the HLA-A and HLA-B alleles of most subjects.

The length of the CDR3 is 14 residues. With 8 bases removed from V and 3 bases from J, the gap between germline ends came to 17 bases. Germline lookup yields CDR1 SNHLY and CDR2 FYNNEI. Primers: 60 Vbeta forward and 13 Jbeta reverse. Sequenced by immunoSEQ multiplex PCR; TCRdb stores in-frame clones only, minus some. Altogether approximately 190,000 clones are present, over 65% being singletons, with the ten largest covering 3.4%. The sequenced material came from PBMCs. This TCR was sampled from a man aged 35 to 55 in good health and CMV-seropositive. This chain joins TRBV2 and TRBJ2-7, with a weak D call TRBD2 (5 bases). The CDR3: CASPTGVKYYEQYF. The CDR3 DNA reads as TGTGCCAGCCCAACCGGGGTTAAATACTACGAGCAGTACTTC.